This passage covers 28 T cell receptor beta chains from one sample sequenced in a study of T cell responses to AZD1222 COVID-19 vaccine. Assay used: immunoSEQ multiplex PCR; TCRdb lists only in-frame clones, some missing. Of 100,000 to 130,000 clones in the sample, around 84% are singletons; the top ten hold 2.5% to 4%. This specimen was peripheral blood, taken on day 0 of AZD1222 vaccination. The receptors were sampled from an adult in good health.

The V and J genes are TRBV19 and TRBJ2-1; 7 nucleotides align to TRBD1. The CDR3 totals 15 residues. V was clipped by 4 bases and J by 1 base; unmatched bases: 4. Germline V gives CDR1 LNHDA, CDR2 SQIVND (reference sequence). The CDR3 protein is CASSTTGLSYNEQFF. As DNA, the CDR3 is TGTGCCAGTAGTACGACAGGGTTGTCCTACAATGAGCAGTTCTTC.

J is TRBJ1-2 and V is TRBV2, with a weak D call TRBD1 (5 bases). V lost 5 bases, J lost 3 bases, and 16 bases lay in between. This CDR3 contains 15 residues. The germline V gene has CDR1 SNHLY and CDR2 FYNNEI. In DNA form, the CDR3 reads TGTGCCAGCAGTCAACAGGCAGGGTGGGACTATGGCTACACCTTC. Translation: CASSQQAGWDYGYTF.

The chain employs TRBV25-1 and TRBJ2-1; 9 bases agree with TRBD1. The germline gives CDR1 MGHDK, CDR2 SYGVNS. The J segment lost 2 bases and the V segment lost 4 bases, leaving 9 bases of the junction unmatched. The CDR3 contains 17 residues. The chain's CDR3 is CASSGSQGAVAYNEQFF. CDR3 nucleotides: TGTGCCAGCAGTGGTTCACAGGGGGCTGTTGCCTACAATGAGCAGTTCTTC. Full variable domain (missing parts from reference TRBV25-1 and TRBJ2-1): EADIYQTPRYLVIGTGKKITLECSQTMGHDKMYWYQQDPGMELHLIHYSYGVNSTEKGDLSSESTVSRIRTEHFPLTLESARPSHTSQYLCASSGSQGAVAYNEQFFGPGTRLTVL.

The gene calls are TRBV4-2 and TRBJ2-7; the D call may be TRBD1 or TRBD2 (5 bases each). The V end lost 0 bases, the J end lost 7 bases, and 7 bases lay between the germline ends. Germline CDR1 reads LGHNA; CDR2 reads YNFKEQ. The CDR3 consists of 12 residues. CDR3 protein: CASSQDGGEQYF. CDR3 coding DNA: TGTGCCAGCAGCCAAGATGGGGGAGAGCAGTACTTC.

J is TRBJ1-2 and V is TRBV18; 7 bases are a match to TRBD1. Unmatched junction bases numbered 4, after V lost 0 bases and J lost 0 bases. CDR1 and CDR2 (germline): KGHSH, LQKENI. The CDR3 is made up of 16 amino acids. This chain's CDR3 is CASSPPQQGTNYGYTF. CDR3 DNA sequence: TGTGCCAGCTCACCACCACAACAGGGGACTAACTATGGCTACACCTTC. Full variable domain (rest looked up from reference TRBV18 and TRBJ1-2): NAGVMQNPRHLVRRRGQEARLRCSPMKGHSHVYWYRQLPEEGLKFMVYLQKENIIDESGMPKERFSAEFPKEGPSILRIQQVVRGDSAAYFCASSPPQQGTNYGYTFGSGTRLTVV.

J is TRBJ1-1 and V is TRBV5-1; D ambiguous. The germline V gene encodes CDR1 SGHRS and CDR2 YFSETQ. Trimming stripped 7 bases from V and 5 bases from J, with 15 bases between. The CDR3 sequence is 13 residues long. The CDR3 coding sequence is TGCGCCAGCTGGCCTAGCGGAGGGACTGAAGCTTTCTTT. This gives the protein CASWPSGGTEAFF.

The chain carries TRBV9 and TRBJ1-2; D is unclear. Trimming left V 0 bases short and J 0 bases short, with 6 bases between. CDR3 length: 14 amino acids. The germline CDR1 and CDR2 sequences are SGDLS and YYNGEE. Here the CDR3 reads CASSVGESNYGYTF. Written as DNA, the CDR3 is TGTGCCAGCAGCGTAGGGGAGTCTAACTATGGCTACACCTTC.

CDR3 protein: CASSSSDGNEQYF. CDR3 nucleotides: TGTGCCAGCAGTTCTTCCGACGGCAACGAGCAGTACTTC. V is TRBV28 and J is TRBJ2-7; no definite D call. CDR1 and CDR2 (germline): MDHEN, SYDVKM. Between the trimmed V and J ends, which lost 4 bases and 5 bases, there was a span of 12 bases. The CDR3 runs to 13 residues.

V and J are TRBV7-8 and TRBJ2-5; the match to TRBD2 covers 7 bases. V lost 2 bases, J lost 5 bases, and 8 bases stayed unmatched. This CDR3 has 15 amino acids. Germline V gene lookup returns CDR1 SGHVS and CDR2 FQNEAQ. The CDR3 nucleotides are TGTGCCAGCAGCTTATTGGCGGGGGAGGGGGAGACCCAGTACTTC. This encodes CASSLLAGEGETQYF.

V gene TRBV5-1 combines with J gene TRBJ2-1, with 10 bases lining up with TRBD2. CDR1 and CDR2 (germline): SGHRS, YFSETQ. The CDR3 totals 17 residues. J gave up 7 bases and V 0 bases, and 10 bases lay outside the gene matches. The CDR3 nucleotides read TGCGCCAGCAGCTTGGGAATAGCGGGGGGACTGTTGAATGAGCAGTTCTTC. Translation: CASSLGIAGGLLNEQFF.

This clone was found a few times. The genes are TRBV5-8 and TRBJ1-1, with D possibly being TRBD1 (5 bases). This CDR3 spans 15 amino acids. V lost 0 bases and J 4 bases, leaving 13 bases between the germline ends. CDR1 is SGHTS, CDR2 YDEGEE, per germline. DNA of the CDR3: TGTGCCAGCAGCTTGGTGAGGGGTCAGGTCACTGAAGCTTTCTTT. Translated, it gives CASSLVRGQVTEAFF.

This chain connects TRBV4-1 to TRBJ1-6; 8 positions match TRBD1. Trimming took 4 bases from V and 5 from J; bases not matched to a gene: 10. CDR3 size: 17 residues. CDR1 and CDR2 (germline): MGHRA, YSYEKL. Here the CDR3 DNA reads TGCGCCAGCAGCCGATCGGGACAGGCCCTCAATAATTCACCCCTCCACTTT. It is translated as CASSRSGQALNNSPLHF.

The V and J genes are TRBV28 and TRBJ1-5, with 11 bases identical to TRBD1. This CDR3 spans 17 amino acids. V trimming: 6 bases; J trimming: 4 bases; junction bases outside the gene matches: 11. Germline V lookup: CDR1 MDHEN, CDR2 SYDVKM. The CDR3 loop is CASRPWPGTGGNQPQHF. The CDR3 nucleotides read TGTGCCAGCAGGCCTTGGCCCGGGACAGGGGGAAATCAGCCCCAGCATTTT.

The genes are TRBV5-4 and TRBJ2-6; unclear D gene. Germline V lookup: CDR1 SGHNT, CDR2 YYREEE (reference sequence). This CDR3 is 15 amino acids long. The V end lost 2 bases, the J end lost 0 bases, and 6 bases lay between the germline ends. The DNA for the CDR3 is TGTGCCAGCAGCTTAATGGCCTCTGGGGCCAACGTCCTGACTTTC. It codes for CASSLMASGANVLTF.

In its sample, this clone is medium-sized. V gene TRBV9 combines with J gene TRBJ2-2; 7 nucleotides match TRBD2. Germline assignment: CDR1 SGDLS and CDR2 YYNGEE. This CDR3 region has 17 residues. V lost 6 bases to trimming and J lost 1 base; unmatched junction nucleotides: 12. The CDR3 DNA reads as TGTGCCAGCATGGGTGACCTGGCTAGCGGGAACACCGGGGAGCTGTTTTTT. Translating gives CASMGDLASGNTGELFF.

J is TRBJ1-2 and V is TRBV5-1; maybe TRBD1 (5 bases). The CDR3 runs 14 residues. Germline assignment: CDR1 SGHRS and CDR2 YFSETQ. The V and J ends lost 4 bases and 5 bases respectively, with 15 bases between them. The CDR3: CASSPGQGGYGYTF. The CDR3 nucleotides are TGCGCCAGCAGCCCGGGGCAGGGAGGATATGGCTACACCTTC.

The CDR3 loop is CASSLVRGAEAFF. CDR3 in DNA: TGCGCCAGCAGCTTGGTCCGGGGCGCTGAAGCTTTCTTT. The chain carries TRBV5-1 and TRBJ1-1; D possibly corresponds to TRBD1 (5 bases). CDR1 is SGHRS, CDR2 YFSETQ, per germline. The CDR3 totals 13 residues. V lost 0 bases and J 6 bases, leaving 9 bases between the germline ends.

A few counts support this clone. DNA of the CDR3: TGCGCCAGCAGGATGGGCGGAGAGACCCAGTACTTC. It is translated as CASRMGGETQYF. The V call is TRBV5-1, the J call TRBJ2-5; D call uncertain. This CDR3 has 12 amino acids. Looked up from germline, CDR1 is SGHRS and CDR2 is YFSETQ. V was cut by 5 bases and J by 4 bases, with 9 bases left in between.

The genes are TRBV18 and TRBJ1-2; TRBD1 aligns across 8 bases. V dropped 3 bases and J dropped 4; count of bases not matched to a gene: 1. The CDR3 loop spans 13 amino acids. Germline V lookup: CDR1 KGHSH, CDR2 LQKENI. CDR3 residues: CASSPDRGYGYTF. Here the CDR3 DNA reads TGTGCCAGCTCACCCGACAGGGGCTATGGCTACACCTTC.

For the CDR3, the DNA is TGCGCCAGCAGCTCGGGGGAGGCTAACTATGGCTACACCTTC. It is translated as CASSSGEANYGYTF. This sequence joins TRBV5-1 and TRBJ1-2; possibly TRBD1 for D (5 bases). The CDR3 loop spans 14 amino acids. Trimming took 3 bases from V and 0 from J, leaving 9 bases between them. Germline V gene sequence: CDR1 SGHRS, CDR2 YFSETQ.

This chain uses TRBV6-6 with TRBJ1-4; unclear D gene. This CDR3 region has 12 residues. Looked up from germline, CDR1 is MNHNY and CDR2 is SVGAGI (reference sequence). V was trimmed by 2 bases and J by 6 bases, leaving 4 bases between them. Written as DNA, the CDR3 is TGTGCCAGCAGTTACCCAGATGAAAAACTGTTTTTT. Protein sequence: CASSYPDEKLFF.

The CDR3 sequence is CASSSGTGGYNEQFF. In nucleotides, the CDR3 is TGTGCCAGCAGTTCCGGGACAGGGGGCTACAATGAGCAGTTCTTC. V and J are TRBV27 and TRBJ2-1, with 11 bases fitting TRBD1. The CDR3 covers 15 residues. Germline loops: CDR1 MNHEY, CDR2 SMNVEV (reference sequence). V dropped 4 bases and J dropped 3; count of bases not matched to a gene: 2.

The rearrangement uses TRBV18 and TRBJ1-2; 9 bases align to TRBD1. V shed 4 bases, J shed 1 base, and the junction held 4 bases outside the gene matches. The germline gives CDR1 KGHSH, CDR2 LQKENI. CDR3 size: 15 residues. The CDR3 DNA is TGTGCCAGCTCACAGCGACAGGGGGATAACTATGGCTACACCTTC. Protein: CASSQRQGDNYGYTF.

CDR3 bases: TGTGCCAGCAGGGACATCTACTCCTATGGCTACACCTTC. This sequence encodes CASRDIYSYGYTF. This sequence joins TRBV2 and TRBJ1-2; TRBD1 might be the D (5 bases). The CDR3 extends over 13 amino acids. The germline gives CDR1 SNHLY, CDR2 FYNNEI. Trimming cost V 6 bases and J 4 bases, with 12 bases left between them.

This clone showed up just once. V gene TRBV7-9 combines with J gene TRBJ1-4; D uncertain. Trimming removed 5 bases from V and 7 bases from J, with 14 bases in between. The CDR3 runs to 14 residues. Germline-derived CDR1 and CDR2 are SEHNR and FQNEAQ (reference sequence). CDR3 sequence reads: CASSPIVGSEKLFF. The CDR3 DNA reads TGTGCCAGCAGCCCCATCGTGGGGAGTGAAAAACTGTTTTTT.

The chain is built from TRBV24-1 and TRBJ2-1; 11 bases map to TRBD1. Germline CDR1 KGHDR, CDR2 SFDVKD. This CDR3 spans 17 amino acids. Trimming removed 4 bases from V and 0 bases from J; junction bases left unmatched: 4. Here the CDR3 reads CATSDWDRGASYNEQFF. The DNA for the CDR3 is TGTGCCACCAGTGACTGGGACAGGGGGGCCTCCTACAATGAGCAGTTCTTC.

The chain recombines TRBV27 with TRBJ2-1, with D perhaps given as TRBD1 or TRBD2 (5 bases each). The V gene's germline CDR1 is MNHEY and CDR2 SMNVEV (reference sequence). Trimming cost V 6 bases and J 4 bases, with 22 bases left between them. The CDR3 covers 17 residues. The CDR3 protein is CASSPDRTGRGYNEQFF. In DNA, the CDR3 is TGTGCCAGCAGCCCAGATCGGACGGGAAGGGGTTACAATGAGCAGTTCTTC.

Written as DNA, the CDR3 is TGTGCCAGCAGTTTTCGGCAGAGAAGCTCCTACAATGAGCAGTTCTTC. Translation: CASSFRQRSSYNEQFF. This chain connects TRBV27 to TRBJ2-1; D not certain. The CDR3 is 16 amino acids. Per germline, CDR1 MNHEY and CDR2 SMNVEV (reference sequence). V lost 3 bases and J 0 bases, leaving 12 bases between the germline ends.